Each of the 19 T cell receptor beta chains below was sequenced from the same sample in a study of blood T cell repertoires in COVID-19. Libraries were prepared by immunoSEQ multiplex PCR; TCRdb keeps only in-frame clonotypes and omits some of them. The sample lists under 200,000 clones; roughly 84% were seen once. The material sequenced was peripheral blood. These receptors came from an elderly woman with acute or convalescent COVID-19.

In DNA, the CDR3 is TGCGCCAGCAGCTTGGCGAATCCAGGGACCTACAATGAGCAGTTCTTC. Amino acids: CASSLANPGTYNEQFF. V usage is TRBV5-1 and J usage is TRBJ2-1, with D perhaps matching TRBD1 (5 bases). Per germline, CDR1 SGHRS and CDR2 YFSETQ. CDR3 size: 16 residues. Trimming removed 0 bases from V and 2 bases from J, with 12 bases in between.

The chain employs TRBV7-9 and TRBJ1-1; 10 bases align to TRBD1. The V and J ends lost 6 bases and 1 base, in that order; junction bases with no gene match: 8. From germline, CDR1 is SEHNR and CDR2 FQNEAQ (reference sequence). The CDR3 totals 16 residues. CDR3 DNA: TGTGCCAGCAGTAGCGACAGGGGGCGGTGGAACACTGAAGCTTTCTTT. It specifies CASSSDRGRWNTEAFF.

The V call is TRBV18, the J call TRBJ2-1, with a tentative D call TRBD2 (6 bases). Germline CDR1 reads KGHSH; CDR2 reads LQKENI. V gave up 5 bases and J gave up 0 bases, with 11 bases separating them. This CDR3 comprises 15 residues. CDR3 DNA sequence: TGTGCCAGCTCAGAGTCTAGCGTCTCCTACAATGAGCAGTTCTTC. It translates to CASSESSVSYNEQFF. Combining the CDR3 with reference TRBV18 and TRBJ2-1 gives the whole variable domain NAGVMQNPRHLVRRRGQEARLRCSPMKGHSHVYWYRQLPEEGLKFMVYLQKENIIDESGMPKERFSAEFPKEGPSILRIQQVVRGDSAAYFCASSESSVSYNEQFFGPGTRLTVL.

V gene TRBV10-3 combines with J gene TRBJ2-2, with D possibly being TRBD1 (6 bases). This CDR3 contains 16 residues. Deletions cut 7 bases from V and 0 bases from J, with 15 bases between. Germline V gene sequence: CDR1 ENHRY, CDR2 SYGVKD. The CDR3 loop reads CAITPGTPSNTGELFF. The CDR3 DNA sequence: TGTGCCATCACTCCCGGGACACCCTCGAACACCGGGGAGCTGTTTTTT.

The rearrangement uses TRBV6-6 and TRBJ1-4; possibly TRBD1 for D (5 bases). The CDR3 totals 15 residues. Germline-derived CDR1 and CDR2 are MNHNY and SVGAGI (reference sequence). V was pared by 1 base and J by 8 bases, with 14 bases between. The CDR3 sequence is CASSYYQGEVEKLFF. The CDR3 DNA follows: TGTGCCAGCAGTTACTACCAAGGGGAAGTGGAAAAACTGTTTTTT.

The V and J genes are TRBV6-5 and TRBJ2-2; tentative D call: TRBD2 (6 bases). CDR1 is MNHEY and CDR2 is SVGAGI in the germline V gene. The CDR3 has 14 amino acids. V lost 6 bases and J lost 7, with 15 bases in between. The CDR3 protein is CASSLTGANGELFF. CDR3 coding DNA: TGTGCCAGCAGCCTTACGGGAGCAAACGGGGAGCTGTTTTTT.

The rearrangement links TRBV12-3 or TRBV12-4 to TRBJ1-1; 7 bases match TRBD1. The trim removed 7 bases at V and 1 base at J, leaving 3 bases unmatched. The CDR3 runs 13 residues. The CDR3 DNA reads TGTGCCAGCACAGACAGGGAGAACACTGAAGCTTTCTTT. Protein: CASTDRENTEAFF.

This rearrangement joins TRBV2 to TRBJ2-7; the match to TRBD2 covers 11 bases. V lost 8 bases, J lost 3 bases, and 6 bases stayed unmatched. The CDR3 runs 14 residues. Germline CDR1 and CDR2: SNHLY and FYNNEI. CDR3 in amino acids: CASEGTSGSYEQYF. Written as DNA, the CDR3 is TGTGCCAGCGAGGGTACTAGCGGGAGCTACGAGCAGTACTTC.

The chain carries TRBV7-2 and TRBJ1-6; 8 nucleotides agree with TRBD1. CDR1 and CDR2 from the germline V gene are SGHTA and FQGNSA. CDR3 length equals 16 residues. With 5 bases clipped from V and 4 bases from J, the junction kept 7 bases outside the gene matches. CDR3 in DNA: TGTGCCAGCAGCCGGACAGGGACGATGTATAATTCACCCCTCCACTTT. Its protein product is CASSRTGTMYNSPLHF.

The J gene is TRBJ1-2, the V gene TRBV7-2, with no clear D. Germline lookup yields CDR1 SGHTA and CDR2 FQGNSA. This CDR3 spans 14 amino acids. V was clipped by 4 bases and J by 8 bases, with 17 bases between them. The CDR3 is CASSSRTTEVGYTF. The CDR3 DNA follows: TGTGCCAGCAGCTCCAGGACTACCGAGGTCGGCTACACCTTC.

This chain joins TRBV7-3 and TRBJ2-3; weak D call: TRBD1 (5 bases). The germline CDR1 and CDR2 sequences are SGHTA and FQGTGA. V gave up 5 bases and J gave up 6 bases, with 18 bases separating them. This CDR3 comprises 15 residues. In DNA form, the CDR3 reads TGTGCCAGCAGCCGAAGTGGGATAGGGGTCGATACGCAGTATTTT. Its translation is CASSRSGIGVDTQYF.

The gene calls are TRBV14 and TRBJ1-1; the match to TRBD1 covers 7 bases. V lost 5 bases to trimming and J lost 10 bases; unmatched junction nucleotides: 10. The length of the CDR3 is 13 residues. Germline CDR1 and CDR2: SGHDN and FVKESK. The CDR3 DNA follows: TGTGCCAGCAGCGTTGCCCGGACAGGCCGAGCTTTCTTT. Encoded protein: CASSVARTGRAFF.

V and J are TRBV9 and TRBJ2-2, with TRBD1 matching 11 bases. Germline loops: CDR1 SGDLS, CDR2 YYNGEE. This CDR3 comprises 14 residues. V gave up 0 bases and J gave up 13 bases; unmatched junction bases: 5. CDR3 nucleotides: TGTGCCAGCAGCGTAGGTAGGACAGGGGGCGCGCTGTTTTTT. Translated, it gives CASSVGRTGGALFF.

The chain employs TRBV7-2 and TRBJ2-7; a possible D gene is TRBD2 (6 bases). CDR3 length: 15 residues. Germline CDR1 is SGHTA and CDR2 is FQGNSA. V was cut by 1 base and J by 4 bases, with 14 bases left in between. The chain's CDR3 is CASSLGSGVGYEQYF. The CDR3 nucleotides read TGTGCCAGCAGCTTAGGGTCGGGAGTCGGGTACGAGCAGTACTTC.

V usage is TRBV19 and J usage is TRBJ1-1; D is undetermined. Trimming removed 5 bases at V and 6 bases at J, with 16 bases between. Germline V gene data show CDR1 as LNHDA and CDR2 as SQIVND (reference sequence). The CDR3 is made up of 14 amino acids. The CDR3, as DNA: TGTGCCAGTAGTTCCCCTGACGGGAGTCCTGAAGCTTTCTTT. Protein product: CASSSPDGSPEAFF.

J is TRBJ1-2 and V is TRBV6-5; a weak D match, TRBD1 (6 bases). The CDR3 contains 16 residues. Trimming removed 4 bases at V and 4 bases at J, with 19 bases between. In germline, CDR1 is MNHEY, CDR2 SVGAGI. CDR3 residues: CASSLGGAQGPYGYTF. CDR3 DNA: TGTGCCAGCAGTTTGGGGGGGGCACAGGGCCCCTATGGCTACACCTTC.

In this sample, this clone turned up a few times. The V and J genes are TRBV30 and TRBJ1-1; D is unresolved. CDR3 length: 13 amino acids. Germline loops: CDR1 GTSNPN, CDR2 SVGIG (reference sequence). The V and J ends lost 0 bases and 1 base respectively, with 6 bases between them. The chain's CDR3 is CAWSVQTNTEAFF. In DNA form, the CDR3 reads TGTGCCTGGAGTGTACAAACGAACACTGAAGCTTTCTTT.

There are a few counts of this clone. The chain has TRBV10-3 and TRBJ2-7; D is unresolved. The CDR3 length is 13 residues. Trimming stripped 11 bases from V and 2 bases from J, with 16 bases between. Looked up from germline, CDR1 is ENHRY and CDR2 is SYGVKD. This CDR3 is CALGDPLTYEQYF. Written as DNA, the CDR3 is TGTGCCCTGGGCGACCCCCTAACCTACGAGCAGTACTTC.

The gene calls are TRBV19 and TRBJ1-5; TRBD1 matches at 7 bases. The germline gives CDR1 LNHDA, CDR2 SQIVND (reference sequence). The CDR3 is 15 residues long. Germline trimming cut 6 bases from V and 2 bases from J; bases unmatched to any gene: 7. CDR3 sequence: CASSPGQVGNQPQHF. The DNA of the CDR3 is TGTGCCAGTAGCCCCGGACAGGTCGGCAATCAGCCCCAGCATTTT. The whole variable domain, filled in from reference TRBV19 and TRBJ1-5, reads DGGITQSPKYLFRKEGQNVTLSCEQNLNHDAMYWYRQDPGQGLRLIYYSQIVNDFQKGDIAEGYSVSREKKESFPLTVTSAQKNPTAFYLCASSPGQVGNQPQHFGDGTRLSIL.